The sequence of this T cell receptor beta chain was determined in a study of CD4+ T cells in melanoma (dated by TCRdb to between 2021 and 2024). General notes on the study: The study investigated neoantigen-specific CD4+ T cells in human melanoma.

Study-wide conclusions, independent of this receptor: The report described a correlation between neoantigen-specific CD4+ T cells and the function of CD8+ T cells, macrophages and B cells. Diverse differentiation states were reported to be shown by neoantigen-specific CD4+ T cells in melanoma.

Donors were patients with melanoma. V lost 5 bases and J lost 3 bases, and the count of bases not matched to a germline gene is 9. The CDR3 covers 15 residues, taking in both the cysteine and the phenylalanine. Left in the record is the CDR3 DNA by itself, 45 bases read in frame from the first base. CDR1 and CDR2 were assigned from the germline V gene as SGHVS and FQNEAQ. The receptor library was made with the immunoSEQ multiplex PCR assay. TCRdb obtained this table from immuneACCESS and retained in-frame rearrangements with V and J assigned. These tables miss some clones; where compared with another copy, unresolved V genes account for less than half of the shortfall, and the remainder is unexplained. Across this sample there are more than 12,000 clones, with less than 70% seen only once. Jointly, the top ten make up about 15% of the sample. This clone showed up just a few times. This clone's antigen is unknown. The input lacks base qualities; no much larger clone sits a single base away.

The chain uses TRBV7-8 and TRBJ2-7, and 8 junctional nucleotides match TRBD2. The source is a human donor with melanoma. The specimen was cells from a culture (not recorded whether cultured in vitro). The bases read TGTGCCAGCAGCCCCGGGGGGGATCCGCGCTACGAGCAGTACTTC. Its protein reads: CASSPGGDPRYEQYF.